The 14 T cell receptor beta chains reported below all come from one sample, sequenced in a study of T cell responses to AZD1222 COVID-19 vaccine. Profiled with immunoSEQ multiplex PCR; TCRdb holds only in-frame clones, not every one. The data contain some 120,000 clones, about nine tenths of them singletons. The sequencing here drew on peripheral blood, taken on day 0 of MenACWY control vaccination. The source is an adult in good health.

The rearrangement uses TRBV10-3 and TRBJ2-3, with 7 bases matching TRBD2. Germline V CDR1 and CDR2: ENHRY, SYGVKD. The CDR3 contains 14 residues. V shed 6 bases, J shed 4 bases, and the junction held 7 bases outside the gene matches. The CDR3 nucleotides read TGTGCCATCAGCCCGGGACTACCCCCAGATACGCAGTATTTT. This encodes CAISPGLPPDTQYF.

The J gene is TRBJ1-2, the V gene TRBV14; 9 bases line up with TRBD1. The germline V gene encodes CDR1 SGHDN and CDR2 FVKESK. This CDR3 has 15 residues. Trimming removed 1 base from V and 1 base from J; junction bases left unmatched: 1. The CDR3 loop reads CASSQGQGGNYGYTF. CDR3 bases: TGTGCCAGCAGCCAAGGACAGGGGGGTAACTATGGCTACACCTTC.

V and J are TRBV19 and TRBJ2-3; 10 bases agree with TRBD1. The CDR3 has 16 amino acids. Per germline, CDR1 LNHDA and CDR2 SQIVND (reference sequence). V shed 6 bases and J 3 bases; nucleotides not matched to a gene: 9. The CDR3 DNA sequence: TGTGCCAGTAGCGAAACACCGGGACAGGGGACAGATACGCAGTATTTT. Protein: CASSETPGQGTDTQYF. The full variable domain, in which reference TRBV19 and TRBJ2-3 provide the parts outside the CDR3, is DGGITQSPKYLFRKEGQNVTLSCEQNLNHDAMYWYRQDPGQGLRLIYYSQIVNDFQKGDIAEGYSVSREKKESFPLTVTSAQKNPTAFYLCASSETPGQGTDTQYFGPGTRLTVL.

Here the CDR3 DNA reads TGTGCCAGCAGTTACCCGGGGGAGGGCTACAATGAGCAGTTCTTC. It encodes CASSYPGEGYNEQFF. This chain joins TRBV6-7 and TRBJ2-1; TRBD2 matches 7 bases. TRBV6-7 is recorded as an ORF, its role being uncertain. The CDR3 sequence is 15 residues long. V shed 2 bases and J 3 bases; nucleotides not matched to a gene: 4.

The J gene is TRBJ2-3, the V gene TRBV28; D tentatively reads TRBD1 or TRBD2 (7 bases each). This CDR3 is built from 16 residues. With 1 base removed from V and 4 bases from J, the gap between germline ends came to 15 bases. Germline V CDR1 and CDR2: MDHEN, SYDVKM. CDR3 DNA: TGTGCCAGCAGTTTATCCGGGGAGGGGGCGGCAGATACGCAGTATTTT. Protein product: CASSLSGEGAADTQYF.

The gene calls are TRBV24-1 and TRBJ2-3, with 8 bases that match TRBD1. After removal of 3 bases from V and 0 bases from J, the junction contained 4 bases not matched to a gene. Germline-derived CDR1 and CDR2 are KGHDR and SFDVKD. This CDR3 has 16 residues. The CDR3, as DNA: TGTGCCACCAGTGATCCGCGGACAGGGAGCACAGATACGCAGTATTTT. Translation: CATSDPRTGSTDTQYF.

This clone was found once. This chain uses TRBV19 with TRBJ2-6; D is unclear. This CDR3 has 13 amino acids. CDR1 is LNHDA, CDR2 SQIVND, per germline (reference sequence). V was cut by 9 bases and J by 4 bases, with 10 bases left in between. The CDR3 nucleotides are TGTGCCAGCACCCACCCCGGGGCCAACGTCCTGACTTTC. Its protein is CASTHPGANVLTF.

The chain uses TRBV28 and TRBJ1-6; 7 bases are shared with TRBD1. The germline V gene has CDR1 MDHEN and CDR2 SYDVKM. CDR3 length equals 14 residues. With V trimmed by 3 bases and J by 7 bases, 3 bases remained unmatched. The CDR3 protein is CASSFGRGNSPLHF. The CDR3 region has the DNA TGTGCCAGCAGTTTCGGCAGGGGGAATTCACCCCTCCACTTT.

The chain combines TRBV6-5 with TRBJ2-3; 8 bases align to TRBD1. CDR3 length equals 14 residues. J lost 4 bases, V lost 6 bases, and 6 bases had no gene match. CDR1 and CDR2 (germline): MNHEY, SVGAGI. The DNA for the CDR3 is TGTGCCAGCAGGACCACAGGGGGTTCAGATACGCAGTATTTT. This codes for CASRTTGGSDTQYF.

The chain uses TRBV13 and TRBJ2-5; no definite D call. There are 13 residues in the CDR3. V shed 1 base and J shed 7 bases, with 10 bases lying between them. Germline lookup yields CDR1 PRHDT and CDR2 FYEKMQ (reference sequence). The DNA of the CDR3 is TGTGCCAGCAGCTTAGCCTCCCTCGGGACCCAGTACTTC. Translated, it gives CASSLASLGTQYF.

The sample holds a few counts of this clone. This sequence joins TRBV5-6 and TRBJ2-1, with 9 positions matching TRBD2. The CDR3 loop spans 15 amino acids. The V and J ends lost 1 base and 9 bases, in that order; junction bases with no gene match: 8. The V gene's germline CDR1 is SGHDT and CDR2 YYEEEE. The CDR3 reads CASSLRPAGGGEQFF. In DNA, the CDR3 is TGTGCCAGCAGCTTGAGGCCAGCGGGAGGAGGTGAGCAGTTCTTC.

The chain recombines TRBV9 with TRBJ2-3, with 8 bases matching TRBD2. Germline V CDR1 and CDR2: SGDLS, YYNGEE. This CDR3 contains 15 residues. Trimming took 4 bases from V and 2 from J; bases not matched to a gene: 6. The DNA for the CDR3 is TGTGCCAGCAGCCTACGGCGGGAGGCCACAGATACGCAGTATTTT. This sequence encodes CASSLRREATDTQYF.

The chain carries TRBV30 and TRBJ1-4, with TRBD1 as a possible D gene (5 bases). The CDR3 contains 14 residues. Germline CDR1 and CDR2: GTSNPN and SVGIG (reference sequence). V gave up 2 bases and J gave up 3 bases, with 10 bases separating them. The CDR3 region is CAWSPGTPNEKLFF. CDR3 DNA: TGTGCCTGGAGTCCAGGGACTCCTAATGAAAAACTGTTTTTT.

The rearrangement joins TRBV27 to TRBJ1-5; no clear D. CDR3 size: 15 residues. Trimming left V 2 bases short and J 0 bases short, with 8 bases between. Germline V CDR1 and CDR2: MNHEY, SMNVEV (reference sequence). The CDR3 spells CASSLGDPSNQPQHF. The CDR3 region has the DNA TGTGCCAGCAGTTTAGGTGACCCTAGCAATCAGCCCCAGCATTTT.